This T cell receptor beta chain was found in a study of cytomegalovirus exposure and HLA in healthy donors. Study summary: Of all 400 or so donors who were genotyped, 75% to 85% belonged to the Caucasian-associated ancestry cluster.

Germline-derived CDR1 and CDR2 are LNHDA and SQIVND (reference sequence). V was shortened by 6 bases and J by 4 bases, with 11 bases between the two germline ends. The CDR3 contains 13 residues. The PCR had 60 Vbeta and 13 Jbeta primers. The repertoire was sequenced with immunoSEQ multiplex PCR; TCRdb's copy has only in-frame clones and lacks some. The sample includes more than 40,000 clones. Sequencing used PBMCs. The rearrangement joins TRBV19 to TRBJ2-3, with D maybe TRBD1 (6 bases). The receptor was isolated from a female donor in good health and CMV-seronegative. This CDR3 is CASRRTGSDTQYF. CDR3 in DNA: TGTGCCAGTAGGCGTACAGGGTCAGATACGCAGTATTTT.